This TCR beta chain originates from a study of blood T cell repertoires in COVID-19 (dated by TCRdb to 2018 to 2021). Describing the broader study: The collaborator samples originated in the United States, Italy and Spain and spanned the acute and convalescent phases of COVID-19. The material from the prospective study consisted of cDNA or gDNA derived from T cells, B-cell-depleted T cells, or PBMCs. Subjects who had been exposed to COVID-19, were actively infected with it, or had recovered from it provided the deeply sampled blood TCRbeta repertoires that made up the dataset. The repertoires were released in a freely available public database meant as a resource for research on the immune response to SARS-CoV-2. Samples came from the ongoing ImmuneRACE study (first 160 participants) plus 1,254 subjects from 6 global collaborators. Sample metadata almost always included a de-identified subject ID, COVID-19 status, age in years and sex. Where available, HLA class I and class II types were obtained from metadata supplied by the sample provider rather than from assay-based typing. Points the paper makes about the study in general: How much clinical and demographic metadata was included differed by source and by participant, and the metadata was provided uncurated.

Its CDR3 holds 18 amino acids, cysteine through phenylalanine. CDR3 DNA only is kept here, 54 bases in frame from base 1. Ends trimmed: V by 5 bases, J by 5 bases; bases unmatched to a gene: 12. CDR1 WNHNN and CDR2 SYGVQD were looked up in the germline V gene (reference sequence). TCRbeta CDR3 regions were amplified from genomic DNA using the immunoSEQ Assay, a bias-controlled multiplex PCR. As for the original processing: The number of nucleated cells in each sample was estimated from the amplification of reference gene primers within the assay. Sequence reads were collapsed and filtered to measure the absolute abundance of every unique TCRbeta CDR3 rearrangement. Productive Simpson clonality was computed per sample as the square root of Simpson's diversity index over productive rearrangements. As stored in TCRdb, this immuneACCESS dataset retains in-frame rearrangements with V and J assigned. A fraction of the clones does not appear; measured against another copy, unresolved V genes explain less than half of the discrepancy, and the remainder lacks a known reason. V and J calls and clone size are copied from that table; D and trimming were computed from the DNA. This sample is represented by 250,000 to 400,000 clones; 90% of them were singletons. Clones ranked in the top ten supply roughly 2.9% of the sample.

In Seattle, one collaborating source enrolled patients while the infection was active and tracked those patients longitudinally over the course of disease. The collaborating institutions used their own protocols to collect whole blood in K2EDTA tubes. Collaborator samples were shipped for TCRbeta analysis as frozen whole blood, isolated PBMCs, or DNA extracted from either sample type. On this clone: Which antigen it targets is not known. No base-level quality is on record; no much larger clone is a single base apart.

Material for sequencing was peripheral blood. The chain links TRBV10-1 with TRBJ2-1, with 13 central nucleotides matching TRBD2. The clonotype originates from a woman in her twenties or thirties with COVID-19, enrolled during active disease. The bases read TGCGCCAGCAGTATACACTCCCCGGGACTAGCGGGAAACAATGAGCAGTTCTTC. Translated, this gives CASSIHSPGLAGNNEQFF.